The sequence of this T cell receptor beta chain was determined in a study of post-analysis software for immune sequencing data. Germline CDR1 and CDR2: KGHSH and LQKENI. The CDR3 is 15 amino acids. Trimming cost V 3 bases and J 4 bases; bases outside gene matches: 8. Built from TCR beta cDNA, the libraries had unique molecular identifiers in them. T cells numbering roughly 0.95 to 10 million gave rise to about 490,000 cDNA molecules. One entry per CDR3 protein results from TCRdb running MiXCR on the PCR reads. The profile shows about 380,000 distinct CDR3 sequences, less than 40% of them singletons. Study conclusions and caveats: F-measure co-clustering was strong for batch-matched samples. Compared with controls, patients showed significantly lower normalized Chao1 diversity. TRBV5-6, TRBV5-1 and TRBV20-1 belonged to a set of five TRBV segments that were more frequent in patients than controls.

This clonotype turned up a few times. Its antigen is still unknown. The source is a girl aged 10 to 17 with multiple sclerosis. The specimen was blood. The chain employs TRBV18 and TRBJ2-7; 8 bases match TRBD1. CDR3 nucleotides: TGTGCCAGCTCACCGCCGGGACAGGCCTTATACGAGCAGTACTTC. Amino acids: CASSPPGQALYEQYF.